Each of the 15 T cell receptor beta chains below was sequenced from the same sample in a study of blood T cell repertoires in COVID-19. Generated by immunoSEQ multiplex PCR, the TCRdb table keeps only in-frame clones and is missing some. This table has approximately 140,000 clones, roughly four fifths appearing once. The sequenced sample was peripheral blood. Every receptor here comes from a human donor with acute or convalescent COVID-19. The donor label of this sample is uncertain.

This chain connects TRBV7-2 to TRBJ2-5, with 7 bases lining up with TRBD1. J lost 4 bases, V lost 8 bases, and 7 bases had no gene match. From germline, CDR1 is SGHTA and CDR2 FQGNSA. The CDR3 loop spans 13 amino acids. DNA of the CDR3: TGTGCCAGCGGACCTACAGGGGTAGAGACCCAGTACTTC. It encodes CASGPTGVETQYF.

Only one count was recorded for this clone. This chain joins TRBV19 and TRBJ1-1, with 7 bases that match TRBD1. The CDR3 has 13 residues. Germline CDR1 is LNHDA and CDR2 is SQIVND (reference sequence). V lost 7 bases to trimming and J lost 5 bases; unmatched junction nucleotides: 7. The chain's CDR3 is CASKFQGVTEAFF. In DNA, the CDR3 is TGTGCCAGTAAGTTTCAGGGGGTAACTGAAGCTTTCTTT.

There are a few counts of this clone. This chain links TRBV6-5 with TRBJ2-7; D unclear. The CDR3 has 15 residues. Trimming pared 0 bases from V and 1 base from J, leaving 10 bases between. Germline V gene sequence: CDR1 MNHEY, CDR2 SVGAGI. The CDR3 DNA reads as TGTGCCAGCAGTTACTCGCATGCCAGATCCTACGAGCAGTACTTC. Its protein product is CASSYSHARSYEQYF.

V is TRBV30 and J is TRBJ1-5; no clear D gene. This CDR3 comprises 14 residues. The germline gives CDR1 GTSNPN, CDR2 SVGIG (reference sequence). V lost 2 bases and J 5 bases, leaving 13 bases between the germline ends. CDR3 sequence: CAWSSYGEDQPQHF. The CDR3 DNA is TGTGCCTGGAGTTCCTATGGTGAGGATCAGCCCCAGCATTTT.

V is TRBV7-6 and J is TRBJ2-3; 11 bases align to TRBD2. This CDR3 spans 16 amino acids. The V gene's germline CDR1 is SGHVS and CDR2 FNYEAQ. The J segment lost 2 bases and the V segment lost 6 bases, leaving 7 bases of the junction unmatched. CDR3 loop: CASRKRLAGPTDTQYF. In nucleotides, the CDR3 is TGTGCCAGCAGAAAAAGACTAGCGGGGCCCACAGATACGCAGTATTTT.

The chain carries TRBV29-1 and TRBJ2-7, with 10 positions matching TRBD1. After removal of 5 bases from V and 2 bases from J, the junction contained 12 bases not matched to a gene. The CDR3 is made up of 16 amino acids. Germline CDR1 and CDR2: SQVTM and ANQGSEA. The CDR3 DNA reads as TGCAGCGTTTCGATGGACAGGGGGACGGGGACCTACGAGCAGTACTTC. Translating it yields CSVSMDRGTGTYEQYF.

The chain is built from TRBV6-5 and TRBJ1-6; 7 nucleotides match TRBD1. The V gene's germline CDR1 is MNHEY and CDR2 SVGAGI. V shed 7 bases, J shed 4 bases, and the junction held 4 bases outside the gene matches. The CDR3 totals 14 residues. As DNA, the CDR3 is TGTGCCAGCACCAGGGGGGCTTATAATTCACCCCTCCACTTT. It encodes CASTRGAYNSPLHF.

The rearrangement uses TRBV5-4 and TRBJ2-7; 7 bases align to TRBD1. Losses at the gene ends were 0 bases for V and 2 bases for J; bases not matched to a gene: 2. The CDR3 consists of 14 residues. Germline-derived CDR1 and CDR2 are SGHNT and YYREEE (reference sequence). The CDR3 DNA follows: TGTGCCAGCAGCTTGGACCAGGGGGCCTACGAGCAGTACTTC. This codes for CASSLDQGAYEQYF.

The genes are TRBV2 and TRBJ1-4; possible D gene TRBD1, 6 bases. Germline lookup yields CDR1 SNHLY and CDR2 FYNNEI. This CDR3 is 13 amino acids long. The ends were cut back, 4 bases at V and 7 bases at J, with 10 bases in the middle. CDR3 sequence (DNA): TGTGCCAGCAGTGGACAGGCGCGTGAAAAACTGTTTTTT. It is translated as CASSGQAREKLFF.

The rearrangement joins TRBV29-1 to TRBJ1-1; TRBD1 matches 7 bases. V trimming: 7 bases; J trimming: 1 base; junction bases outside the gene matches: 15. This CDR3 spans 16 amino acids. CDR1 and CDR2 from the germline V gene are SQVTM and ANQGSEA. The CDR3 loop reads CSARGQLTLKNTEAFF. DNA of the CDR3: TGCAGCGCACGGGGACAGCTCACCCTGAAGAACACTGAAGCTTTCTTT.

V usage is TRBV7-2 and J usage is TRBJ2-2; a possible D gene is TRBD2 (5 bases). Germline V gives CDR1 SGHTA, CDR2 FQGNSA. The germline V and J ends were trimmed by 4 bases and 6 bases, with 6 bases remaining between them. This CDR3 spans 12 amino acids. The CDR3 loop reads CASSWRAGELFF. The CDR3 DNA reads as TGTGCCAGCAGCTGGCGGGCCGGGGAGCTGTTTTTT.

This clone was recorded a few times. The V call is TRBV4-2, the J call TRBJ1-6; TRBD1 might be the D (5 bases). V was trimmed by 4 bases and J by 11 bases, leaving 15 bases between them. Germline CDR1 is LGHNA and CDR2 is YNFKEQ. The CDR3 length is 14 residues. CDR3 nucleotide sequence: TGTGCCAGCAGCCGCCGGTCGGGACTTGCACCCCTCCACTTT. Amino acids: CASSRRSGLAPLHF.

This clone was counted between two and nine times. The V and J genes are TRBV3-1 (or the pseudogene TRBV3-2) and TRBJ2-7, with unresolved D. This CDR3 region has 14 residues. CDR1 is LGHDT, CDR2 YNNKEL, per germline (reference sequence). V lost 4 bases to trimming and J lost 0 bases, with 10 bases between them. In nucleotides, the CDR3 is TGTGCCAGCAGCCCACGACACGGCTCCTACGAGCAGTACTTC. Protein sequence: CASSPRHGSYEQYF.

The CDR3 DNA reads TGTGCCAGCAGTCCCAGGACAGCTCTTGGCTACACCTTC. Translated, it gives CASSPRTALGYTF. The genes are TRBV11-1 and TRBJ1-2; D is perhaps TRBD1 (6 bases). The CDR3 sequence is 13 residues long. Germline CDR1 and CDR2: SGHAT and FQDESV (reference sequence). The V end was cut by 6 bases, the J end by 7 bases, with 15 bases between.

The gene calls are TRBV19 and TRBJ1-2; no clear D gene. CDR3 size: 13 residues. Germline-derived CDR1 and CDR2 are LNHDA and SQIVND (reference sequence). V lost 5 bases and J 3 bases, leaving 10 bases between the germline ends. CDR3: CASSPKRDYGYTF. The CDR3 DNA is TGTGCCAGTAGTCCCAAAAGAGACTATGGCTACACCTTC.